This T cell receptor (beta chain) stems from a study of blood T cells in healthy people across ages. CDR3 length equals 14 residues. Germline CDR1 reads LNHNV; CDR2 reads YYDKDF (reference sequence). Trimming removed 0 bases at V and 6 bases at J, with 6 bases between. Sample-barcoded 5' priming and a J-beta primer mix drove a second PCR of roughly 7 to 11 cycles. One entry per CDR3 protein results from TCRdb running MiXCR on the 5' RACE reads. The profile shows fewer than 750,000 distinct CDR3 sequences, 40% to 65% of them singletons. The J gene is TRBJ1-6, the V gene TRBV15; D might be TRBD1 (5 bases). The sample was blood. This sequence was found in a woman of 80 years or more in good health. CDR3 coding DNA: TGTGCCACCAGCAGAGAACAGGTTAATTCACCCCTCCACTTT. Its protein is CATSREQVNSPLHF. The full variable domain, its missing parts supplied by reference TRBV15 and TRBJ1-6, is DAMVIQNPRYQVTQFGKPVTLSCSQTLNHNVMYWYQQKSSQAPKLLFHYYDKDFNNEADTPDNFQSRRPNTSFCFLDIRSPGLGDTAMYLCATSREQVNSPLHFGNGTRLTVT.